This TCR beta chain was recovered during a study of radiotherapy plus CTLA-4 blockade in lung cancer. The CDR3 totals 14 residues. Trimming took 1 base from V and 3 from J; bases not matched to a gene: 1. Germline V gene lookup returns CDR1 SGHVS and CDR2 FQNEAQ. Some clones are missing from TCRdb's copy, which holds only in-frame ones; the method was immunoSEQ multiplex PCR. Among approximately 33,000 clones listed, around 73% were seen once. This chain links TRBV7-8 with TRBJ1-2; 8 bases map to TRBD1. The receptor was isolated from a human donor with non-small cell lung cancer who had stable disease on radiotherapy plus ipilimumab. This sample comprised peripheral blood, obtained from a patient treated with radiotherapy plus ipilimumab. The DNA for the CDR3 is TGTGCCAGCAGCTTAGTGACAGGGGACTATGGCTACACCTTC. Its translation is CASSLVTGDYGYTF.